Listed below are T cell receptor beta chains from one sample, sequenced in a study of blood T cell repertoires in COVID-19. This table comes from immunoSEQ multiplex PCR, and its TCRdb copy is limited to in-frame clones, with some not included. The sample comprises fewer than 60,000 clones, 80% to 85% of which are singletons, and roughly 10% rests with the top ten. Sequenced material: peripheral blood. These receptor sequences come from a man aged 25-45 years with COVID-19, enrolled during active disease. CDR3s include the opening cysteine and the closing phenylalanine or tryptophan. The order of the fields is J gene, V gene, clone size, D gene, CDR3 DNA, CDR3 protein. D genes are given only for firm matches. Expanded clones get a size class; other rows say once, few or many, or leave the size out.

J gene: TRBJ1-3
V gene: TRBV28
clone size: NA
D gene: TRBD1
CDR3 DNA: TGTGCCAGCAGCTCTCTACAGGGGCTCAACACCATATATTTT
CDR3 protein: CASSSLQGLNTIYF

J gene: TRBJ1-1
V gene: TRBV30
clone size: NA
D gene: NA
CDR3 DNA: TGTGCCTGGAGCGATAAGACGGGCCGCACCTCCGGGGCTGAAGCTTTCTTT
CDR3 protein: CAWSDKTGRTSGAEAFF

J gene: TRBJ1-4
V gene: TRBV4-1
clone size: NA
D gene: NA
CDR3 DNA: TGCGCCAGCAGCCAAGACGAACCCTACGGGGGTCAAAAACTGTTTTTT
CDR3 protein: CASSQDEPYGGQKLFF

J gene: TRBJ2-1
V gene: TRBV24-1
clone size: NA
D gene: TRBD2
CDR3 DNA: TGTGCCACCAGTGATCCTGGGACTAGCGGGACCTGGGGGGAGCAGTTCTTC
CDR3 protein: CATSDPGTSGTWGEQFF

J gene: TRBJ1-5
V gene: TRBV6-2/TRBV6-3
clone size: NA
D gene: NA
CDR3 DNA: TGTGCCAGCAGCCGTATGAGGGATCAGCCCCAGCATTTT
CDR3 protein: CASSRMRDQPQHF

J gene: TRBJ2-1
V gene: TRBV18
clone size: NA
D gene: NA
CDR3 DNA: TGTGCCAGCTCAGGCCCGAACAATGAGCAGTTCTTC
CDR3 protein: CASSGPNNEQFF

J gene: TRBJ2-1
V gene: TRBV4-1
clone size: NA
D gene: TRBD2
CDR3 DNA: TGCGCCAGCAGCCCCTGGAGTAGCGGGAGGATTGAGGTAGGCAATGAGCAGTTCTTC
CDR3 protein: CASSPWSSGRIEVGNEQFF

J gene: TRBJ1-2
V gene: TRBV6-5
clone size: NA
D gene: TRBD1
CDR3 DNA: TGTGCCAGCAGTTACTCGCCCAGGGGGTATGGCTACACCTTC
CDR3 protein: CASSYSPRGYGYTF

J gene: TRBJ2-7
V gene: TRBV6-2/TRBV6-3
clone size: NA
D gene: NA
CDR3 DNA: TGTGCCAGCAGCCCAAGTGTCGGGCAGTACTTC
CDR3 protein: CASSPSVGQYF

J gene: TRBJ2-5
V gene: TRBV4-1
clone size: NA
D gene: NA
CDR3 DNA: TGCGCCAGCAGCCAAGAACCCCTAGCAGAGACCCAGTACTTC
CDR3 protein: CASSQEPLAETQYF

J gene: TRBJ1-1
V gene: TRBV6-4
clone size: NA
D gene: NA
CDR3 DNA: TGTGCCAGCAGTGACCAAAGACCGGGGGGCTTGTGGACTGAAGCTTTCTTT
CDR3 protein: CASSDQRPGGLWTEAFF

J gene: TRBJ2-1
V gene: TRBV29-1
clone size: NA
D gene: TRBD1
CDR3 DNA: TGCAGCGTGCCACAGGGGTCCGCCTACAATGAGCAGTTCTTC
CDR3 protein: CSVPQGSAYNEQFF

J gene: TRBJ2-4
V gene: TRBV11-2
clone size: NA
D gene: TRBD2
CDR3 DNA: TGTGCCAGCAGCCCCACTAGCGCCCTAGCCAAAAACATTCAGTACTTC
CDR3 protein: CASSPTSALAKNIQYF

J gene: TRBJ1-2
V gene: TRBV28
clone size: NA
D gene: NA
CDR3 DNA: TGTGCCAGCAGTTTAGGGGGGGGCGGGAAGTATGGCTACACCTTC
CDR3 protein: CASSLGGGGKYGYTF

J gene: TRBJ1-2
V gene: TRBV30
clone size: NA
D gene: TRBD1
CDR3 DNA: TGTGCCTGGAGTCCAACCAGGGGGCATGGCTACACCTTC
CDR3 protein: CAWSPTRGHGYTF

J gene: TRBJ1-1
V gene: TRBV5-8
clone size: NA
D gene: NA
CDR3 DNA: TGTGCCAGCAGCCAAAGTACTTACACTGAAGCTTTCTTT
CDR3 protein: CASSQSTYTEAFF

J gene: TRBJ2-7
V gene: TRBV10-2
clone size: NA
D gene: NA
CDR3 DNA: TGCGCCAGCAACAGACAGCGAACCTACGAGCAGTACTTC
CDR3 protein: CASNRQRTYEQYF

J gene: TRBJ2-1
V gene: TRBV7-9
clone size: NA
D gene: TRBD2
CDR3 DNA: TGTGCCAGCAGCTTCCCCGGGACTAGCGGGAAGAATGAGCAGTTCTTC
CDR3 protein: CASSFPGTSGKNEQFF

J gene: TRBJ2-3
V gene: TRBV27
clone size: NA
D gene: TRBD2
CDR3 DNA: TGTGCCAGCAGTTTTTTGGGACTAGCGGGAGACACAGATACGCAGTATTTT
CDR3 protein: CASSFLGLAGDTDTQYF

J gene: TRBJ1-2
V gene: TRBV12-3/TRBV12-4
clone size: NA
D gene: NA
CDR3 DNA: TGTGCCAGCAGAACTACGGAGGTTGGTGGCTACACCTTC
CDR3 protein: CASRTTEVGGYTF

J gene: TRBJ2-1
V gene: TRBV2
clone size: NA
D gene: NA
CDR3 DNA: TGTGCCAGCAGCTCCGACTCTAATGAGCAGTTCTTC
CDR3 protein: CASSSDSNEQFF

J gene: TRBJ1-2
V gene: TRBV4-2
clone size: NA
D gene: TRBD1
CDR3 DNA: TGTGCCAGCAGCCAAGTAGGACAGGAATCGTATGGCTACACCTTC
CDR3 protein: CASSQVGQESYGYTF

J gene: TRBJ1-6
V gene: TRBV3-1/TRBV3-2
clone size: NA
D gene: NA
CDR3 DNA: TGTGCCAGCAGCCCTCCGAGGTGGGAGGCAAACTATAATTCACCCCTCCACTTT
CDR3 protein: CASSPPRWEANYNSPLHF

J gene: TRBJ2-1
V gene: TRBV4-1
clone size: NA
D gene: TRBD2
CDR3 DNA: TGCGCCAGCAGCCTCGGCGCTAGCGGGAGCTACAATGAGCAGTTCTTC
CDR3 protein: CASSLGASGSYNEQFF

J gene: TRBJ2-7
V gene: TRBV10-3
clone size: NA
D gene: TRBD1
CDR3 DNA: TGTGCCATCAGTTCAGGACAGGGGGAGGGCGAGCAGTACTTC
CDR3 protein: CAISSGQGEGEQYF

J gene: TRBJ2-7
V gene: TRBV7-8
clone size: NA
D gene: TRBD1
CDR3 DNA: TGTGCCAGTTGTTTGGGGACAGGGCTCTCCTACGAGCAGTACTTC
CDR3 protein: CASCLGTGLSYEQYF

J gene: TRBJ1-1
V gene: TRBV12-5
clone size: NA
D gene: TRBD1
CDR3 DNA: TGTGCTAGTGGTTTCCCGGGACAGGGGAATGTTTTCTTT
CDR3 protein: CASGFPGQGNVFF

J gene: TRBJ1-1
V gene: TRBV4-1
clone size: NA
D gene: NA
CDR3 DNA: TGCGCCAGCAGCAGGACGGACAAGATGAACACTGAAGCTTTCTTT
CDR3 protein: CASSRTDKMNTEAFF

J gene: TRBJ1-5
V gene: TRBV12-3/TRBV12-4
clone size: NA
D gene: NA
CDR3 DNA: TGTGCCAGCAGTCCCCACAACGAGCCCCAGCATTTT
CDR3 protein: CASSPHNEPQHF

J gene: TRBJ1-1
V gene: TRBV7-9
clone size: NA
D gene: NA
CDR3 DNA: TGTGCCAGCAGCTTAGTTGGTCAGGGGAACACTGAAGCTTTCTTT
CDR3 protein: CASSLVGQGNTEAFF

J gene: TRBJ2-3
V gene: TRBV19
clone size: NA
D gene: TRBD1
CDR3 DNA: TGTGCCAGTACCTCGGGACAGGGAAGCACAGATACGCAGTATTTT
CDR3 protein: CASTSGQGSTDTQYF

J gene: TRBJ2-7
V gene: TRBV6-5
clone size: NA
D gene: TRBD1
CDR3 DNA: TGTGCCAGCCGCCGTGGACAGGGGGCCTACGAGCAGTACTTC
CDR3 protein: CASRRGQGAYEQYF

J gene: TRBJ2-2
V gene: TRBV4-3
clone size: NA
D gene: NA
CDR3 DNA: TGCGCCAGCAGCCATGGCCCAAACACCGGGGAGCTGTTTTTT
CDR3 protein: CASSHGPNTGELFF

J gene: TRBJ2-1
V gene: TRBV5-4
clone size: once
D gene: TRBD2
CDR3 DNA: TGTGCCAGCAGCTTGAACCTTCTAGCGGGGAAATTCTCCTACAATGAGCAGTTCTTC
CDR3 protein: CASSLNLLAGKFSYNEQFF

J gene: TRBJ2-5
V gene: TRBV6-5
clone size: NA
D gene: TRBD1
CDR3 DNA: TGTGCCAGCAACTCACAGGGGAAAGAGACCCAGTACTTC
CDR3 protein: CASNSQGKETQYF

J gene: TRBJ2-7
V gene: TRBV2
clone size: NA
D gene: TRBD2
CDR3 DNA: TGTGCCAGCATGACCACTAGCGGGCTGGTCAGCTACGAGCAGTACTTC
CDR3 protein: CASMTTSGLVSYEQYF

J gene: TRBJ2-3
V gene: TRBV14
clone size: NA
D gene: NA
CDR3 DNA: TGTGCCAGCAGCCAAGTTAGCTCGGGAAAAACTAGCACAGATACGCAGTATTTT
CDR3 protein: CASSQVSSGKTSTDTQYF

J gene: TRBJ2-3
V gene: TRBV7-2
clone size: NA
D gene: NA
CDR3 DNA: TGTGCCAGCAGCCCGGGCCCCTCAGGGGATACGCAGTATTTT
CDR3 protein: CASSPGPSGDTQYF

J gene: TRBJ1-5
V gene: TRBV3-1/TRBV3-2
clone size: NA
D gene: TRBD1
CDR3 DNA: TGTGCCAGCAGCCAGGGACAGCAGAATCAGCCCCAGCATTTT
CDR3 protein: CASSQGQQNQPQHF

J gene: TRBJ1-5
V gene: TRBV20-1
clone size: NA
D gene: NA
CDR3 DNA: TGCAGTGCTAGTTGGCAGGGGACTCAGCCCCAGCATTTT
CDR3 protein: CSASWQGTQPQHF

J gene: TRBJ1-4
V gene: TRBV28
clone size: once
D gene: NA
CDR3 DNA: TGTGCCAGCAGTGGGCACAAGAATGAAAAACTGTTTTTT
CDR3 protein: CASSGHKNEKLFF

J gene: TRBJ2-1
V gene: TRBV10-1
clone size: NA
D gene: NA
CDR3 DNA: TGCGCCAGCAGTGATAGCGATTACAATGAGCAGTTCTTC
CDR3 protein: CASSDSDYNEQFF

J gene: TRBJ2-3
V gene: TRBV5-1
clone size: few
D gene: TRBD2
CDR3 DNA: TGCGCCAGCAGCTTTGGTCTAGCGGGTTTCACAGATACGCAGTATTTT
CDR3 protein: CASSFGLAGFTDTQYF

J gene: TRBJ2-3
V gene: TRBV28
clone size: NA
D gene: NA
CDR3 DNA: TGTGCCAGCAGTTTATCGGGGAGCACAGATACGCAGTATTTT
CDR3 protein: CASSLSGSTDTQYF

J gene: TRBJ2-7
V gene: TRBV9
clone size: NA
D gene: NA
CDR3 DNA: TGTGCCAGCAGCGAGGACAGCGAACTCTACGAGCAGTACTTC
CDR3 protein: CASSEDSELYEQYF

J gene: TRBJ1-2
V gene: TRBV5-1
clone size: NA
D gene: NA
CDR3 DNA: TGCGCCAGCAGCTTCAGGGTTTCGGGAGCTAACTATGGCTACACCTTC
CDR3 protein: CASSFRVSGANYGYTF

J gene: TRBJ1-2
V gene: TRBV2
clone size: once
D gene: TRBD1
CDR3 DNA: TGTGCCAGCAGAGACAGGGGGCCTGGCTACACCTTC
CDR3 protein: CASRDRGPGYTF

J gene: TRBJ2-3
V gene: TRBV19
clone size: few
D gene: TRBD2
CDR3 DNA: TGTGCCAGTAGTATAAAATGGCTAGCGGTTCATACGCAGTATTTT
CDR3 protein: CASSIKWLAVHTQYF

J gene: TRBJ1-3
V gene: TRBV4-2
clone size: NA
D gene: NA
CDR3 DNA: TGTGCCAGCAGCCAAGCAAGCGGGGCGGGGGGAAACACCATATATTTT
CDR3 protein: CASSQASGAGGNTIYF

J gene: TRBJ1-2
V gene: TRBV27
clone size: NA
D gene: NA
CDR3 DNA: TGTGCCAGCAGTTCCACAGGGTACGGTCACTATGGCTACACCTTC
CDR3 protein: CASSSTGYGHYGYTF